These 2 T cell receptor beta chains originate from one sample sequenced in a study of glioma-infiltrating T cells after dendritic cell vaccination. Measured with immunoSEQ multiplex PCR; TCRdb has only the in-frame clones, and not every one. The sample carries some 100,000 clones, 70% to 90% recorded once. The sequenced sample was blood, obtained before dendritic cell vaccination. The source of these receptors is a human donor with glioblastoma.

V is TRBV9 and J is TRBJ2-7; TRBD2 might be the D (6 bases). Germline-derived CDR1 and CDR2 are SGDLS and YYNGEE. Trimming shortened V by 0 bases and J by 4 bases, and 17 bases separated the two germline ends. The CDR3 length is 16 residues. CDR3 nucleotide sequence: TGTGCCAGCAGCGTAGATTTCGCGGGACCACATTACGAGCAGTACTTC. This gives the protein CASSVDFAGPHYEQYF. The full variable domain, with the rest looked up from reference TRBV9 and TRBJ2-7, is DSGVTQTPKHLITATGQRVTLRCSPRSGDLSVYWYQQSLDQGLQFLIQYYNGEERAKGNILERFSAQQFPDLHSELNLSSLELGDSALYFCASSVDFAGPHYEQYFGPGTRLTVT.

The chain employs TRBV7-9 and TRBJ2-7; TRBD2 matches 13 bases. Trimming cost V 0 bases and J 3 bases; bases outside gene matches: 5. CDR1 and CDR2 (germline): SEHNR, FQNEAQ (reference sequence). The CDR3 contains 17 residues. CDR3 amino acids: CASSLAGTSGTFYEQYF. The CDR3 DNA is TGTGCCAGCAGCTTAGCAGGGACTAGCGGGACCTTCTACGAGCAGTACTTC.